This entry lists 27 T cell receptor beta chains sequenced from one sample in a study of molecular identifiers for immune sequencing clone quantification. One entry per CDR3 protein results from TCRdb running MiXCR on the PCR reads. The sample consists of 400,000 to 600,000 distinct CDR3 sequences, around 23% of them appearing once. The specimen sequenced was naive CD8+ T cells from blood, with Jurkat cell RNA spiked in. As for subset: FACS-sorted CD8+CD4-CCR7+CD45RA+ naive T cells. The receptor set was obtained from a human donor in good health. Some libraries in this study had Jurkat cell RNA spiked in.

J is TRBJ1-5 and V is TRBV19; D gene uncertain. Trimming stripped 5 bases from V and 5 bases from J, with 7 bases between. Germline V CDR1 and CDR2: LNHDA, SQIVND (reference sequence). This CDR3 has 12 residues. CDR3 amino acids: CASSPPYQPQHF. The CDR3 DNA follows: TGTGCCAGTAGTCCACCTTATCAGCCCCAGCATTTT.

The sample holds a few counts of this clonotype. This rearrangement joins TRBV7-9 to TRBJ2-5; D may be TRBD2 (6 bases). V lost 7 bases to trimming and J lost 4 bases, with 13 bases between them. The CDR3 sequence is 13 residues long. CDR1 and CDR2 (germline): SEHNR, FQNEAQ (reference sequence). The CDR3 nucleotides read TGTGCCAGCATGACGGGAGTTGCAGAGACCCAGTACTTC. This codes for CASMTGVAETQYF.

Many counts were recorded for this clonotype. The V gene is TRBV4-3, the J gene TRBJ1-6; 7 bases map to TRBD1. Germline V lookup: CDR1 LGHNA, CDR2 YSLEER. This CDR3 has 16 residues. J gave up 6 bases and V 0 bases, and 5 bases lay outside the gene matches. The DNA for the CDR3 is TGCGCCAGCAGCCAAGATTGGCAGGGGGTTAATTCACCCCTCCACTTT. The encoded protein is CASSQDWQGVNSPLHF.

The chain carries TRBV20-1 and TRBJ2-1; tentatively, D is TRBD1 (6 bases). Trimming shortened V by 0 bases and J by 8 bases, and 20 bases separated the two germline ends. This CDR3 is 16 amino acids long. Germline loops: CDR1 DFQATT, CDR2 SNEGSKA (reference sequence). DNA for the CDR3: TGCAGTGCTAGAGACCTCAGGGGCGGAGGCCCGCATGAGCAGTTCTTC. It encodes CSARDLRGGGPHEQFF.

Regarding this clonotype: A clone one base away is much larger, so this may be a read error. The J gene is TRBJ2-3, the V gene TRBV7-9, with D possibly matching TRBD2 (6 bases). CDR3 size: 16 residues. Germline assignment: CDR1 SEHNR and CDR2 FQNEAQ (reference sequence). Trimming pared 4 bases from V and 4 bases from J, leaving 18 bases between. The CDR3 sequence: CASSSPSGELADTQYF. In DNA form, the CDR3 reads TGTGCCAGCAGCTCGCCATCGGGAGAATTGGCAGATACGCAGTATTTT. The full variable domain, completed using reference TRBV7-9 and TRBJ2-3, is DTGVSQNPRHKITKRGQNVTFRCDPISEHNRLYWYRQTLGQGPEFLTYFQNEAQLEKSRLLSDRFSAERPKGSFSTLEIQRTEQGDSAMYLCASSSPSGELADTQYFGPGTRLTVL.

Turning to this clonotype: A single base separates this from a much larger clone, so it may be a read error. The chain recombines TRBV12-3 or TRBV12-4 with TRBJ2-4, with a tentative D call TRBD1 (5 bases). Deletions cut 2 bases from V and 0 bases from J, with 11 bases between. The CDR3 is made up of 16 amino acids. CDR3 nucleotide sequence: TGTGCCAGCAGTTTACCGTCAGGGCGAGCCAAAAACATTCAGTACTTC. As protein: CASSLPSGRAKNIQYF.

The chain employs TRBV7-6 and TRBJ2-2; weak D call: TRBD2 (5 bases). Germline CDR1 is SGHVS and CDR2 is FNYEAQ. This CDR3 has 14 residues. With 1 base removed from V and 6 bases from J, the gap between germline ends came to 9 bases. The CDR3 protein is CASSLEGGSGELFF. The DNA for the CDR3 is TGTGCCAGCAGCTTAGAGGGCGGGTCCGGGGAGCTGTTTTTT.

CDR3 loop: CASSFGGANHTF. The CDR3 DNA is TGTGCCAGCAGCTTTGGTGGAGCGAACCACACCTTC. The V gene is TRBV5-6, the J gene TRBJ1-2; no clear D gene. Looked up from germline, CDR1 is SGHDT and CDR2 is YYEEEE. The CDR3 has 12 residues. Trimming cost V 2 bases and J 12 bases, with 14 bases left between them.

This clonotype was counted between two and nine times. The gene calls are TRBV2 and TRBJ1-5; D gene ambiguous. CDR1 is SNHLY and CDR2 is FYNNEI in the germline V gene. V gave up 4 bases and J gave up 3 bases, with 7 bases separating them. CDR3 length: 13 amino acids. Here the CDR3 reads CASSAPDNQPQHF. The DNA for the CDR3 is TGTGCCAGCAGTGCCCCTGACAATCAGCCCCAGCATTTT.

This clonotype has ten or more counts. This chain connects TRBV24-1 to TRBJ2-1; D is possibly TRBD2 (5 bases). Trimming left V 6 bases short and J 9 bases short, with 26 bases between. Germline V CDR1 and CDR2: KGHDR, SFDVKD. The CDR3 length is 17 residues. This chain's CDR3 is CATSTCVLGSVSCEQFF. The CDR3 DNA sequence: TGTGCCACCAGTACCTGTGTTCTGGGGAGCGTTTCGTGTGAGCAGTTCTTC.

This clonotype was found once. The V gene is TRBV5-1, the J gene TRBJ2-7; D call uncertain. CDR1 SGHRS and CDR2 YFSETQ come from the germline V gene. The length of the CDR3 is 15 residues. V dropped 0 bases and J dropped 3 bases, with 13 bases sitting between them. The CDR3 spells CASSLVLEARYEQYF. CDR3 nucleotide sequence: TGCGCCAGCAGCTTGGTGCTAGAAGCCCGCTACGAGCAGTACTTC.

This clonotype was observed a handful of times. The chain couples TRBV19 to TRBJ2-7; D gene uncertain. The germline V gene encodes CDR1 LNHDA and CDR2 SQIVND (reference sequence). The V end was cut by 9 bases, the J end by 4 bases, with 13 bases between. There are 12 residues in the CDR3. The CDR3 loop is CASGPAEYEQYF. CDR3 nucleotide sequence: TGTGCCAGCGGTCCAGCAGAATACGAGCAGTACTTC.

There are many counts of this clonotype. The V gene is TRBV7-9, the J gene TRBJ2-2; D may be TRBD1 (6 bases). There are 15 residues in the CDR3. V lost 4 bases, J lost 5 bases, and 14 bases lay in between. CDR1 and CDR2 (germline): SEHNR, FQNEAQ (reference sequence). CDR3 region: CASSSGQRQTGELFF. The CDR3 DNA reads TGTGCCAGCAGCTCCGGACAGAGACAAACCGGGGAGCTGTTTTTT.

In its sample, this clonotype was seen many times. The chain combines TRBV5-1 with TRBJ2-7, with D possibly TRBD1 on 6 matching bases. Germline V CDR1 and CDR2: SGHRS, YFSETQ. Trimming removed 4 bases at V and 3 bases at J, with 8 bases between. The CDR3 has 12 amino acids. The CDR3 loop reads CASSAGVYEQYF. The CDR3 coding sequence is TGCGCCAGCAGCGCAGGGGTCTACGAGCAGTACTTC.

In its sample, this clonotype was seen once. A much larger clone differs from this one at a single base, so this may be a read error. The chain uses TRBV10-2 and TRBJ1-1; perhaps TRBD1 as D (5 bases). V was pared by 0 bases and J by 10 bases, with 15 bases between. The CDR3 totals 14 residues. The germline CDR1 and CDR2 sequences are WSHSY and SAAADI. The CDR3 DNA reads as TGCGCCAGCAGTGAGTCTTGGACACAAGATGGAGCTTTCTTT. Translation: CASSESWTQDGAFF.

This clonotype was counted between two and nine times. Here the CDR3 omits its conserved ending phenylalanine or tryptophan, so a read error is the likely source. The chain links TRBV12-3 or TRBV12-4 to TRBJ2-5; D remains ambiguous. CDR3 length: 12 amino acids. V lost 7 bases, J lost 0 bases, and 6 bases lay in between. The CDR3 here is CASKGNQETQYL. CDR3 DNA: TGTGCCAGCAAGGGTAACCAAGAGACCCAGTACCTC.

This clonotype came up many times. In nucleotides, the CDR3 is TGCAGCGCGAACGGACAGGTCGGAGAGACCCAGTACTTC. Protein product: CSANGQVGETQYF. The chain carries TRBV29-1 and TRBJ2-5, with 7 bases that match TRBD1. Germline assignment: CDR1 SQVTM and CDR2 ANQGSEA. The CDR3 runs to 13 residues. V was pared by 7 bases and J by 4 bases, with 9 bases of the junction left unmatched.

Concerning this clonotype: A much bigger clone sits one base away, suggesting this may be a read error. The V call is TRBV4-2, the J call TRBJ2-3; 7 bases line up with TRBD2. The CDR3 length is 17 residues. Germline loops: CDR1 LGHNA, CDR2 YNFKEQ. CDR3 residues: CASGQETESGTPDTQYF. CDR3 nucleotides: TGTGCCAGCGGCCAAGAGACGGAGAGCGGGACGCCAGATACGCAGTATTTT.

This chain connects TRBV7-2 to TRBJ2-7, with a tentative D call TRBD2 (6 bases). CDR3 size: 15 residues. Trimming shortened V by 4 bases and J by 3 bases, and 16 bases separated the two germline ends. Per the germline V gene, CDR1 is SGHTA and CDR2 is FQGNSA. In DNA form, the CDR3 reads TGTGCCAGCAGCTCCATGGGTAGCGGATACTACGAGCAGTACTTC. It is translated as CASSSMGSGYYEQYF.

This clonotype was detected ten times or more. CDR3 nucleotide sequence: TGCGCCAGCAGCTCAGTGGGAGCGGGCGGGGCAGATACGCAGTATTTT. Its translation is CASSSVGAGGADTQYF. The J gene is TRBJ2-3, the V gene TRBV5-1, with D possibly matching TRBD2 (6 bases). The germline V and J ends were trimmed by 3 bases and 4 bases, with 18 bases remaining between them. Germline CDR1 reads SGHRS; CDR2 reads YFSETQ. CDR3 size: 16 residues. Using reference TRBV5-1 and TRBJ2-3 for the parts outside the CDR3, the full variable domain is KAGVTQTPRYLIKTRGQQVTLSCSPISGHRSVSWYQQTPGQGLQFLFEYFSETQRNKGNFPGRFSGRQFSNSRSEMNVSTLELGDSALYLCASSSVGAGGADTQYFGPGTRLTVL.

The chain combines TRBV19 with TRBJ2-1, with D tentatively TRBD2 (6 bases). CDR3 size: 15 residues. Germline CDR1 is LNHDA and CDR2 is SQIVND (reference sequence). V dropped 3 bases and J dropped 3 bases, with 12 bases sitting between them. CDR3 residues: CASSMYDGSYNEQFF. For the CDR3, the DNA is TGTGCCAGTAGTATGTATGACGGGAGCTACAATGAGCAGTTCTTC.

This clonotype has a handful of counts. J is TRBJ2-7 and V is TRBV27; D perhaps matches TRBD1 (6 bases). V was trimmed by 5 bases and J by 0 bases, leaving 11 bases between them. CDR3 length: 14 amino acids. The germline V gene has CDR1 MNHEY and CDR2 SMNVEV (reference sequence). This chain's CDR3 is CASSVTGHSYEQYF. The CDR3 DNA reads TGTGCCAGCAGTGTTACAGGGCACTCCTACGAGCAGTACTTC.

This clonotype was counted between two and nine times. V usage is TRBV19 and J usage is TRBJ2-1, with 8 bases that match TRBD2. The CDR3 has 15 amino acids. Germline assignment: CDR1 LNHDA and CDR2 SQIVND (reference sequence). Trimming at V came to 4 bases and at J to 2 bases, leaving 4 bases not matched to a gene. This CDR3 reads CASSTGTRTYNEQFF. In nucleotides, the CDR3 is TGTGCCAGTAGTACGGGGACTAGGACCTACAATGAGCAGTTCTTC.

This rearrangement joins TRBV2 to TRBJ1-5; TRBD1 might be the D (5 bases). The CDR3 extends over 16 amino acids. The germline CDR1 and CDR2 sequences are SNHLY and FYNNEI. Trimming removed 8 bases at V and 1 base at J, with 18 bases between. The CDR3 DNA reads TGTGCCAGCGGGTCAGTTTCGGGGGGGAGCAATCAGCCCCAGCATTTT. It is translated as CASGSVSGGSNQPQHF. Looking up the rest from reference TRBV2 and TRBJ1-5 gives the full variable domain: EPEVTQTPSHQVTQMGQEVILRCVPISNHLYFYWYRQILGQKVEFLVSFYNNEISEKSEIFDDQFSVERPDGSNFTLKIRSTKLEDSAMYFCASGSVSGGSNQPQHFGDGTRLSIL.

The chain recombines TRBV20-1 with TRBJ1-6, with D hard to call. From germline, CDR1 is DFQATT and CDR2 SNEGSKA (reference sequence). This CDR3 has 14 residues. The CDR3 sequence is CRGVGSGYNSPLHF. CDR3 DNA sequence: TGCAGGGGTGTGGGGTCGGGGTATAATTCACCCCTCCACTTT.

As for this clonotype: At one boundary the junction diverges from the germline segment, which might be a read error. CDR3 in amino acids: CPSSLGQEGLSYEQYF. The CDR3 DNA reads as TGCCCCAGCAGCTTGGGGCAGGAGGGATTATCCTACGAGCAGTACTTC. The chain is built from TRBV5-1 and TRBJ2-7, with a tentative D call TRBD2 (6 bases). Germline CDR1 SGHRS, CDR2 YFSETQ. The CDR3 runs to 16 residues. The full variable domain, its missing parts supplied by reference TRBV5-1 and TRBJ2-7, is KAGVTQTPRYLIKTRGQQVTLSCSPISGHRSVSWYQQTPGQGLQFLFEYFSETQRNKGNFPGRFSGRQFSNSRSEMNVSTLELGDSALYLCPSSLGQEGLSYEQYFGPGTRLTVT.

The chain couples TRBV4-3 to TRBJ1-6; 7 bases fit TRBD1. Germline V gene lookup returns CDR1 LGHNA and CDR2 YSLEER. V trimming: 3 bases; J trimming: 7 bases; junction bases outside the gene matches: 9. The CDR3 runs to 16 residues. The CDR3 here is CASSQDGQAPNSPLHF. The CDR3 bases are TGCGCCAGCAGCCAGGACGGACAGGCACCCAATTCACCCCTCCACTTT.